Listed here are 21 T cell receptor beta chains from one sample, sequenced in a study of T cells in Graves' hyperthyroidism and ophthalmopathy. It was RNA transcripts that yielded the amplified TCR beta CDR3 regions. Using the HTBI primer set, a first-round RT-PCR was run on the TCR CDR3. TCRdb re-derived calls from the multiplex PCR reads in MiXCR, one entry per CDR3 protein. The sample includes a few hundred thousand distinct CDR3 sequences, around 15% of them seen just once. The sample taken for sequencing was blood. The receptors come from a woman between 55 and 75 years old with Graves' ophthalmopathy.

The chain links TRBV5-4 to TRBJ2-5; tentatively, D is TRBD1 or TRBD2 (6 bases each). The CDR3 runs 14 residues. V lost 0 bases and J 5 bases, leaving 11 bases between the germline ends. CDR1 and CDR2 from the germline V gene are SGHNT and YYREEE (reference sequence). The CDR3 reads CASSLGGGMETQYF. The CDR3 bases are TGTGCCAGCAGCTTGGGAGGGGGGATGGAGACCCAGTACTTC.

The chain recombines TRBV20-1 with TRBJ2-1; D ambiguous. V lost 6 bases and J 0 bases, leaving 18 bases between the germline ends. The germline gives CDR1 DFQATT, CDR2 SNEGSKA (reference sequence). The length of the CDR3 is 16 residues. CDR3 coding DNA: TGCAGTGCCTCTCGGGCTAGTAGAAGCTCCTACAATGAGCAGTTCTTC. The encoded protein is CSASRASRSSYNEQFF.

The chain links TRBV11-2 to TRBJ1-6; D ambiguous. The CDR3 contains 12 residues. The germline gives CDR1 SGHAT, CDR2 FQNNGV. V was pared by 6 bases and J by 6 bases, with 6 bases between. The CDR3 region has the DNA TGTGCCAGCAGAGCGATTAATTCACCCCTCCACTTT. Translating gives CASRAINSPLHF.

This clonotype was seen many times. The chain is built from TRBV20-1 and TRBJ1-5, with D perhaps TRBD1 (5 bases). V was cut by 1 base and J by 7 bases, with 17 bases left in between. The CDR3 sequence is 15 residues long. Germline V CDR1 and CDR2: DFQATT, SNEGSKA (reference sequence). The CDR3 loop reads CSARVQGERSQPQHF. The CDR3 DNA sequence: TGCAGTGCTAGAGTTCAGGGCGAGCGGAGCCAGCCCCAGCATTTT.

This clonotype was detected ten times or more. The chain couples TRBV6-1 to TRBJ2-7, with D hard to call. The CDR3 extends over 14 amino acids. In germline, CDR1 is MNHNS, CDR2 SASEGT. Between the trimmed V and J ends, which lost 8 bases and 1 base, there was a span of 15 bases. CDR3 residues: CASLTRSPSYEQYF. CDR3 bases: TGTGCCAGCCTGACTCGGTCCCCATCCTACGAGCAGTACTTC.

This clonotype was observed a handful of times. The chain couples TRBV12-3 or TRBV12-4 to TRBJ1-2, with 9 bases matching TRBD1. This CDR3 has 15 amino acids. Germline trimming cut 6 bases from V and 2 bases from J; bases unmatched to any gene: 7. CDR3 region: CASRGTGFLNYGYTF. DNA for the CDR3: TGTGCCAGCAGGGGGACAGGGTTCCTAAACTATGGCTACACCTTC.

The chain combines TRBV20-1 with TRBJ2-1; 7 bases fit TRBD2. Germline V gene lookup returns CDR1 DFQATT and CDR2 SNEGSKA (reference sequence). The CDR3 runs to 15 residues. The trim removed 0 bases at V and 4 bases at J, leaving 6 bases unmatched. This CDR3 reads CSAREGGSGYNEQFF. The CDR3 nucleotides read TGCAGTGCTAGAGAAGGCGGGAGTGGGTACAATGAGCAGTTCTTC.

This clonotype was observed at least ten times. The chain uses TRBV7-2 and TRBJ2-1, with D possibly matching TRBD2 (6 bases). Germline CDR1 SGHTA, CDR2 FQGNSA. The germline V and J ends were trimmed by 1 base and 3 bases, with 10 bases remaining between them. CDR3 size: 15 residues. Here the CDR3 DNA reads TGTGCCAGCAGCTTAGTGGCTAGCGACTACAATGAGCAGTTCTTC. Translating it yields CASSLVASDYNEQFF.

CDR3 sequence: CASSPALRTEAFF. CDR3 coding DNA: TGTGCCAGCAGCCCCGCCCTTCGCACTGAAGCTTTCTTT. This sequence joins TRBV11-1 and TRBJ1-1, with D hard to call. V lost 5 bases and J lost 4, with 11 bases in between. Germline lookup yields CDR1 SGHAT and CDR2 FQDESV (reference sequence). CDR3 length: 13 residues. Full variable domain (remainder filled in from reference TRBV11-1 and TRBJ1-1): EAEVAQSPRYKITEKSQAVAFWCDPISGHATLYWYRQILGQGPELLVQFQDESVVDDSQLPKDRFSAERLKGVDSTLKIQPAELGDSAMYLCASSPALRTEAFFGQGTRLTVV.

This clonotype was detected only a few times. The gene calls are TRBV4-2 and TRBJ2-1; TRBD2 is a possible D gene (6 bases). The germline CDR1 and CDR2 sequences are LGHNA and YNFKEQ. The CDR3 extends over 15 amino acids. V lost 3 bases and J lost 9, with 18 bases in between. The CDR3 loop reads CASSHDLGLVGEQFF. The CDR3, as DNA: TGTGCCAGCAGCCACGACCTGGGACTTGTTGGTGAGCAGTTCTTC.

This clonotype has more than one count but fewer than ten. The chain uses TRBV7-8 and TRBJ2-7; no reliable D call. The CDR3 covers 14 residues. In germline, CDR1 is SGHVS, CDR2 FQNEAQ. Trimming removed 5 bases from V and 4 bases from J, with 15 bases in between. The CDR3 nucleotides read TGTGCCAGCAGCCCCGCGGCACAGTCGTACGAGCAGTACTTC. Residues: CASSPAAQSYEQYF.

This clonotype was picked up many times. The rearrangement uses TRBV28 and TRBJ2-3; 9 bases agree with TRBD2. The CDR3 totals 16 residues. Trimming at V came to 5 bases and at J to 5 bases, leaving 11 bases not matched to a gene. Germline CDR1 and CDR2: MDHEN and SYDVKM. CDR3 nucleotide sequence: TGTGCCAGCAGTAACATGGAGAGGACTAGCGTAGATACGCAGTATTTT. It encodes CASSNMERTSVDTQYF.

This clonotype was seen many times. The CDR3 loop reads CASSLGDGQETQYF. CDR3 coding DNA: TGTGCCAGCTCACTAGGGGACGGGCAAGAGACCCAGTACTTC. The gene calls are TRBV18 and TRBJ2-5, with D perhaps given as TRBD1 or TRBD2 (5 bases each). CDR1 and CDR2 from the germline V gene are KGHSH and LQKENI. The length of the CDR3 is 14 residues. The V and J ends lost 4 bases and 2 bases respectively, with 11 bases between them.

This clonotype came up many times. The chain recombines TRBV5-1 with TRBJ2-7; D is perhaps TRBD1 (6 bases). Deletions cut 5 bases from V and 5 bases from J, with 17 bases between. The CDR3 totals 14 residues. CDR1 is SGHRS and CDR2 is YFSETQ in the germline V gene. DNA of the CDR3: TGCGCCAGCAGGTATGACAGGATCCTCCACGAGCAGTACTTC. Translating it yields CASRYDRILHEQYF.

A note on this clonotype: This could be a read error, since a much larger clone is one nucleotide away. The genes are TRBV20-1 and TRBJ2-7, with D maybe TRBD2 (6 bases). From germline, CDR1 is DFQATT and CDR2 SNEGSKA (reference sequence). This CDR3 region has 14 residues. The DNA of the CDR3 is TGCGGTGCTATAGTTGATAGCGGATCCTACGAGCAGTACTTC. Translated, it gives CGAIVDSGSYEQYF.

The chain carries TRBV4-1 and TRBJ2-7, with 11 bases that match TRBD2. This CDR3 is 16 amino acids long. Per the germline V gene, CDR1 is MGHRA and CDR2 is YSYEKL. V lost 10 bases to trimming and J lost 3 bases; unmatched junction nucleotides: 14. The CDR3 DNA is TGCGCCACCGCAACCGTTCCGGGACTAGCGGACTACGAGCAGTACTTC. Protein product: CATATVPGLADYEQYF.

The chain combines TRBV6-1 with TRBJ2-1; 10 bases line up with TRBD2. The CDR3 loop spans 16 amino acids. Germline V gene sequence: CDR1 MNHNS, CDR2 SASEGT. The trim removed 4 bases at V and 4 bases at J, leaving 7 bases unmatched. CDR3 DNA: TGTGCCAGCAGTGCACCGGGACTAGCGCCATACAATGAGCAGTTCTTC. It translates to CASSAPGLAPYNEQFF.

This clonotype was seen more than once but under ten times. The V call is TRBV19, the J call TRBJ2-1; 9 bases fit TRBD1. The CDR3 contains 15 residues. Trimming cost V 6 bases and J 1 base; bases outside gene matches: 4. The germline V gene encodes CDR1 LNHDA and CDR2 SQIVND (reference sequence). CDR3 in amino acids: CASRSGQGSYNEQFF. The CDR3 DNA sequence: TGTGCCAGTAGATCGGGACAGGGTTCCTACAATGAGCAGTTCTTC. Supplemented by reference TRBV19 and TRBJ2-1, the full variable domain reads DGGITQSPKYLFRKEGQNVTLSCEQNLNHDAMYWYRQDPGQGLRLIYYSQIVNDFQKGDIAEGYSVSREKKESFPLTVTSAQKNPTAFYLCASRSGQGSYNEQFFGPGTRLTVL.

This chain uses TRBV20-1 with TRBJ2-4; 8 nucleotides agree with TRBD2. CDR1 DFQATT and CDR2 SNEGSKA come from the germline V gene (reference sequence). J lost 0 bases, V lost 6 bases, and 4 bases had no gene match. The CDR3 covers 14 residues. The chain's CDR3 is CSASRGGAKNIQYF. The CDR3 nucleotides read TGCAGTGCCTCCCGGGGGGGAGCCAAAAACATTCAGTACTTC.

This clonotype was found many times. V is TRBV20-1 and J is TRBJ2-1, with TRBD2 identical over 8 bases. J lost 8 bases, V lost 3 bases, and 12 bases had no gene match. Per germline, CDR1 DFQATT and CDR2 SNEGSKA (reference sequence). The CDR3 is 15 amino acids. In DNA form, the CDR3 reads TGCAGTGCTAGTCTCTCGGGGGGGGCGCGAGATGAGCAGTTCTTC. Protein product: CSASLSGGARDEQFF.

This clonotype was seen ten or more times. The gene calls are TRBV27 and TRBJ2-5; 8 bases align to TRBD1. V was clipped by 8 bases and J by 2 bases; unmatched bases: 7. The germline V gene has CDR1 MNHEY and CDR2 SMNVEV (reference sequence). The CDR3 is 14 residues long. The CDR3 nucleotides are TGTGCCAGCGCTACGGACAGGGAACAAGAGACCCAGTACTTC. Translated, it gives CASATDREQETQYF.